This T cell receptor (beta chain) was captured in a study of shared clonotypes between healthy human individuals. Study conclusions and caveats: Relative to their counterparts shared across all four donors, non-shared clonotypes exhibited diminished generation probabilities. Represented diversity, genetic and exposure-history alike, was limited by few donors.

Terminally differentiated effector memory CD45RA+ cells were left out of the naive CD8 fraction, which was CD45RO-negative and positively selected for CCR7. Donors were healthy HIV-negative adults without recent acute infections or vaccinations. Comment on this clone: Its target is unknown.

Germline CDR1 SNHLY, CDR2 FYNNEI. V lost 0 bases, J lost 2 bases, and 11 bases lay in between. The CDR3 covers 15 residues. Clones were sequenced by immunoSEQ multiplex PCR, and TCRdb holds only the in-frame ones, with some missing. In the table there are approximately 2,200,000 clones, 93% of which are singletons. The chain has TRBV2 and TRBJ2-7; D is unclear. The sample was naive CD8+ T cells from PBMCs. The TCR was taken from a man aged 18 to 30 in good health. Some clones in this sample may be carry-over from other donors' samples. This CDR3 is CASSEAGAPTYEQYF. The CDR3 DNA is TGTGCCAGCAGTGAAGCTGGAGCGCCTACCTACGAGCAGTACTTC.